The clone carrying this T cell receptor (beta chain) came up a few times. Antigen specificity is unknown. TCRdb keeps only in-frame clones here, not all; method: immunoSEQ multiplex PCR. The sample consists of some 150,000 clones, approximately 91% of them appearing once. V trimming: 6 bases; J trimming: 5 bases; junction bases outside the gene matches: 6. The germline V gene has CDR1 KGHDR and CDR2 SFDVKD. This CDR3 is built from 13 residues. The study pooled second doses at about 4 or about 12 weeks. The sample comes from a study of T cell responses to AZD1222 COVID-19 vaccine. Study conclusions and caveats: Spike-specific TCR repertoires showed rising breadth and depth after two AZD1222 doses. Only six or seven AZD1222 recipients were seropositive at baseline.

The chain uses TRBV24-1 and TRBJ2-7; 7 bases line up with TRBD1. This specimen consisted of peripheral blood, obtained 28 days after the second AZD1222 dose. The clonotype originates from an adult who received the AZD1222 COVID-19 vaccine. The CDR3 DNA is TGTGCCACCAGTACAGGGGAGTCGGACGAGCAGTACTTC. This sequence encodes CATSTGESDEQYF.